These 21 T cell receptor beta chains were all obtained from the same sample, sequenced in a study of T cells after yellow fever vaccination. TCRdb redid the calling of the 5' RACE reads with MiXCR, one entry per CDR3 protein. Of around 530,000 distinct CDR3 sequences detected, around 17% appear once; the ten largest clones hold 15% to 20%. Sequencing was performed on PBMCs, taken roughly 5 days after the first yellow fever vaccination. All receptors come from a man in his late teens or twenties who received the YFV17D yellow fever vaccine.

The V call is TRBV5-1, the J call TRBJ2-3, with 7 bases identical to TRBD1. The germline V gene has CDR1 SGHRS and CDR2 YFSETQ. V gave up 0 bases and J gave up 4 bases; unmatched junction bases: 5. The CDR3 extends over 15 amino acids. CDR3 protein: CASSLGQGLSDTQYF. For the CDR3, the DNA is TGCGCCAGCAGCTTGGGACAGGGCCTCTCAGATACGCAGTATTTT. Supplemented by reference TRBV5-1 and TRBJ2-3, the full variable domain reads KAGVTQTPRYLIKTRGQQVTLSCSPISGHRSVSWYQQTPGQGLQFLFEYFSETQRNKGNFPGRFSGRQFSNSRSEMNVSTLELGDSALYLCASSLGQGLSDTQYFGPGTRLTVL.

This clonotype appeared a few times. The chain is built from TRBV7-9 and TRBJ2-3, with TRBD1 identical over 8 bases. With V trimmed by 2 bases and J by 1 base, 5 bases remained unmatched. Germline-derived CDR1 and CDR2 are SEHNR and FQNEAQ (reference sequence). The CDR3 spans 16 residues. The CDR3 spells CASSLTGGLGTDTQYF. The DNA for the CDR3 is TGTGCCAGCAGCTTAACAGGGGGGCTCGGCACAGATACGCAGTATTTT.

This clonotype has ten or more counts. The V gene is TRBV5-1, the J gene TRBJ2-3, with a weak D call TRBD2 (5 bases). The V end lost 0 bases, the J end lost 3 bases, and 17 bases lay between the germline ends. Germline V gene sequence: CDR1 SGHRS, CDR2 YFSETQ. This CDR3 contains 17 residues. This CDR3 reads CASSLDSGPSSTDTQYF. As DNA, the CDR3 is TGCGCCAGCAGCTTGGATTCCGGCCCTAGCTCGACAGATACGCAGTATTTT.

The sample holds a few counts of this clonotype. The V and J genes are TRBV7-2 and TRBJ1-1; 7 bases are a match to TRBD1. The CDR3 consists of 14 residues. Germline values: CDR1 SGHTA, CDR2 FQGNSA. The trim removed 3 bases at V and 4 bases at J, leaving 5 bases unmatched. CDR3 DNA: TGTGCCAGCAGCTTTCAGACAGGGCCCACTGAAGCTTTCTTT. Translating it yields CASSFQTGPTEAFF.

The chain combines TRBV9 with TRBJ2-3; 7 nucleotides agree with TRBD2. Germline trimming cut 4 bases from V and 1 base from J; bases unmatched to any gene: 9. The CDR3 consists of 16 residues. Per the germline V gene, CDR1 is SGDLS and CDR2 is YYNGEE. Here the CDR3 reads CASSLSTTSGTDTQYF. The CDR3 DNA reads TGTGCCAGCAGCCTCTCGACCACTAGCGGCACAGATACGCAGTATTTT.

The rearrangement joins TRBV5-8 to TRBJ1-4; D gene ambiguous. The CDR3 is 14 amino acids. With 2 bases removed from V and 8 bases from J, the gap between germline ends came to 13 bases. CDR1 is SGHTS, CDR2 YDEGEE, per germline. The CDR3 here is CASSFPGSEEKLFF. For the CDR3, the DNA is TGTGCCAGCAGCTTCCCGGGGTCGGAGGAAAAACTGTTTTTT.

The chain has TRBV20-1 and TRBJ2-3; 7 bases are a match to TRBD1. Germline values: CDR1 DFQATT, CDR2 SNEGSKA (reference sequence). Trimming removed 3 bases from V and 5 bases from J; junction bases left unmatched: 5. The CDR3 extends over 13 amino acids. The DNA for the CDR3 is TGCAGTGCTAGTAGTAGACAGGGAGATACGCAGTATTTT. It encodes CSASSRQGDTQYF.

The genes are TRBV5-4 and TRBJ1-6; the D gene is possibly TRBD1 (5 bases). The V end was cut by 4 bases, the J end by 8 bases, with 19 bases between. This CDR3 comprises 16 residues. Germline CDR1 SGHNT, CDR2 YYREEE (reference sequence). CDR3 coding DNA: TGTGCCAGCAGCCCCCTAGGGCGGGGGAAAGATTCACCCCTCCACTTT. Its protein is CASSPLGRGKDSPLHF.

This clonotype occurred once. CDR3 protein: CASSQGWAEAFF. In DNA, the CDR3 is TGTGCCAGCAGTCAGGGGTGGGCTGAAGCTTTCTTT. The chain has TRBV6-2 or TRBV6-3 and TRBJ1-1, with D maybe TRBD1 (6 bases). The CDR3 covers 12 residues. Trimming left V 5 bases short and J 6 bases short, with 10 bases between. Germline V gives CDR1 MNHEY, CDR2 SVGEGT.

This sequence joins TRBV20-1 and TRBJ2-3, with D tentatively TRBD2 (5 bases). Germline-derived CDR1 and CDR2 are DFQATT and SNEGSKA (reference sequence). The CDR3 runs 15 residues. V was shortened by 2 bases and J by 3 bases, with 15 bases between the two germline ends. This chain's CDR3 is CSARPRHWETDTQYF. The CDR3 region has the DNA TGCAGTGCTAGACCGAGACATTGGGAGACAGATACGCAGTATTTT.

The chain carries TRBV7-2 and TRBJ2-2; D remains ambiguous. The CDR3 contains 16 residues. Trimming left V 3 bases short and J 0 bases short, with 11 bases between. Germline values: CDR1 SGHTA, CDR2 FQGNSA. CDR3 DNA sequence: TGTGCCAGCAGCTTCGGCGGTCATGCGAACACCGGGGAGCTGTTTTTT. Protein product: CASSFGGHANTGELFF.

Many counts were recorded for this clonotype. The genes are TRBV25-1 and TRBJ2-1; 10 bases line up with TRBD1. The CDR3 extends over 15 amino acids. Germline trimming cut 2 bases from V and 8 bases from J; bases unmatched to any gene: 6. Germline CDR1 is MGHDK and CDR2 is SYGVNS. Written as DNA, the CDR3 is TGTGCCAGCAGTGAACCTGCCGGGACAGGGGATGAGCAGTTCTTC. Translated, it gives CASSEPAGTGDEQFF.

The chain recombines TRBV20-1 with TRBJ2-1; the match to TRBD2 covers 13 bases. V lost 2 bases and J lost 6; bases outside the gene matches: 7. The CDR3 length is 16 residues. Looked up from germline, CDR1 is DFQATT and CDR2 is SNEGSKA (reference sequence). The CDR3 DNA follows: TGCAGTGCTAGACCGGGGACTAGCGGGGCCTTCAATGAGCAGTTCTTC. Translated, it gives CSARPGTSGAFNEQFF.

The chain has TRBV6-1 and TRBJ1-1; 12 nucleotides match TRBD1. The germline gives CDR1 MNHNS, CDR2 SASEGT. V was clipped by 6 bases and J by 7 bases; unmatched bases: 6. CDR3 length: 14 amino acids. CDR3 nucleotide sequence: TGTGCCAGCAGGGGACAGGGGGCGAATGGTGAAGCTTTCTTT. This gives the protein CASRGQGANGEAFF.

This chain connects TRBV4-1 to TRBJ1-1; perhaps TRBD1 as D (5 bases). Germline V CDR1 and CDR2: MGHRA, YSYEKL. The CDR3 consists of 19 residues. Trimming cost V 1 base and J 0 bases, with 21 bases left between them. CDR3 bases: TGCGCCAGCAGCCAAGGTAAAAGTAGCTGGGACCCCATGAACACTGAAGCTTTCTTT. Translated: CASSQGKSSWDPMNTEAFF.

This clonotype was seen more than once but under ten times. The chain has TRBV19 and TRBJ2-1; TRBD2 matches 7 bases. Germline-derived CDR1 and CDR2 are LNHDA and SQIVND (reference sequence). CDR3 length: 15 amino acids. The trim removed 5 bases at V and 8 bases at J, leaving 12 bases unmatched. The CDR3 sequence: CASSPRLASGDEQFF. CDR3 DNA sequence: TGTGCCAGTAGTCCCCGACTAGCTTCGGGGGATGAGCAGTTCTTC. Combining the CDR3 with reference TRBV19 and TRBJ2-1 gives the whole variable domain DGGITQSPKYLFRKEGQNVTLSCEQNLNHDAMYWYRQDPGQGLRLIYYSQIVNDFQKGDIAEGYSVSREKKESFPLTVTSAQKNPTAFYLCASSPRLASGDEQFFGPGTRLTVL.

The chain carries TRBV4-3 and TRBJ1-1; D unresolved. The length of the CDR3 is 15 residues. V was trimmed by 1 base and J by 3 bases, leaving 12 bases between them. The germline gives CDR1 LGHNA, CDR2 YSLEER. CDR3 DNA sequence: TGCGCCAGCAGCCAAGGGTCGGCCGGTGACACTGAAGCTTTCTTT. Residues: CASSQGSAGDTEAFF.

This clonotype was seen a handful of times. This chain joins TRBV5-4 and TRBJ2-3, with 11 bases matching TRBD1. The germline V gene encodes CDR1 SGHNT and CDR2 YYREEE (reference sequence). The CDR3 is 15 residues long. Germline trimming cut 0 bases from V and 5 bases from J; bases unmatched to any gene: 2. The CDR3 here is CASSLAGTGGDTQYF. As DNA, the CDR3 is TGTGCCAGCAGCTTGGCCGGGACAGGGGGAGATACGCAGTATTTT.

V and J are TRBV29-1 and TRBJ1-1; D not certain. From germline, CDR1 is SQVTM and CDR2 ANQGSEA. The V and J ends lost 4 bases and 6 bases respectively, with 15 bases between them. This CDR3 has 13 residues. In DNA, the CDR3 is TGCAGCGTTGTGCCCCGTGGGTTCGCTGAAGCTTTCTTT. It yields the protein CSVVPRGFAEAFF.

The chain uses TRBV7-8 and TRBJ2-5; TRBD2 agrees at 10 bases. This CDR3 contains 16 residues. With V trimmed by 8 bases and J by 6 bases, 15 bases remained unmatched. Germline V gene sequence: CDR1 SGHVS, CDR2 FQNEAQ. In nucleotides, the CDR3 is TGTGCCAGCGCGCCCCAAAGCGGGGGGGCTGGAAAGACCCAGTACTTC. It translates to CASAPQSGGAGKTQYF.

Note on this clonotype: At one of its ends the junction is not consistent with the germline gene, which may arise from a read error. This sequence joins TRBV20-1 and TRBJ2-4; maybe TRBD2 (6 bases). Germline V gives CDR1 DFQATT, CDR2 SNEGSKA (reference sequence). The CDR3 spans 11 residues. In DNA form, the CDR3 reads TGCAGTGCTAGAGTTGCGGGGATAGGAGACTTC. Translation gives CSARVAGIGDF.